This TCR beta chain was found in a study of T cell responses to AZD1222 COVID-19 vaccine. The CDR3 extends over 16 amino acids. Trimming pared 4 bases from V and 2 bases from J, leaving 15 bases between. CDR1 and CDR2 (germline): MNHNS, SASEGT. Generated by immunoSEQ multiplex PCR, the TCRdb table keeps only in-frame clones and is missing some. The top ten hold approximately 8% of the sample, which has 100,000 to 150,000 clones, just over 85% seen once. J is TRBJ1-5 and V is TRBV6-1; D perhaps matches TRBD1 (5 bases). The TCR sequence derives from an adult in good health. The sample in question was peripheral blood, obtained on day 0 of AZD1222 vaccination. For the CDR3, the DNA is TGTGCCAGCAGTGGGGGACGGCGAGGAGGCAATCAGCCCCAGCATTTT. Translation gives CASSGGRRGGNQPQHF.